The 29 T cell receptor beta chains below were found in one sample sequenced in a study of molecular identifiers for immune sequencing clone quantification (dated by TCRdb to about 2018). Receptor libraries were prepared by PCR. The run used an Illumina HiSeq 4000. TCRdb itself trimmed the public reads at Q25 with fastp, ran MiXCR and retained productive beta chains. Each CDR3 protein appears once, grouped with its most common genes and DNA. This sample has about half a million distinct CDR3 sequences in its table, and around a fifth of those were observed once. The ten largest clones represent approximately 0.8% of the sample. What was sequenced was naive CD8+ T cells from blood, with Jurkat cell RNA spiked in. Reading the label with the study, this specimen's cell subset or site is: FACS-sorted CD8+CD4-CCR7+CD45RA+ naive T cells. Source of these receptors: a human donor in good health. Some libraries in this study had Jurkat cell RNA spiked in.

This clonotype was counted between two and nine times. The genes are TRBV30 and TRBJ2-3, with 11 bases that match TRBD2. The V and J ends lost 3 bases and 4 bases, in that order; junction bases with no gene match: 15. Germline CDR1 reads GTSNPN; CDR2 reads SVGIG (reference sequence). The CDR3 has 18 residues. CDR3 loop: CAWSKRLAGMIFADTQYF. CDR3 nucleotides: TGTGCCTGGAGCAAAAGACTAGCGGGGATGATCTTTGCAGATACGCAGTATTTT.

This clonotype was counted only a few times. This rearrangement joins TRBV12-3 or TRBV12-4 to TRBJ2-7; no clear D. The CDR3 spans 13 residues. Trimming cost V 5 bases and J 9 bases, with 17 bases left between them. CDR3: CASSLGQRETQYF. The CDR3 DNA sequence: TGTGCCAGCAGTCTGGGCCAGCGAGAGACGCAGTACTTC.

At least ten counts were recorded for this clonotype. The J gene is TRBJ1-5, the V gene TRBV19; perhaps TRBD1 as D (5 bases). CDR3 length equals 14 residues. Germline lookup yields CDR1 LNHDA and CDR2 SQIVND (reference sequence). V lost 6 bases and J 6 bases, leaving 15 bases between the germline ends. The CDR3, as DNA: TGTGCCAGTAGGGATACGGGGGTCGTTCAGCCCCAGCATTTT. Translated: CASRDTGVVQPQHF.

This clonotype showed up many times. The junction does not match germline at one end; this may be a read error. V and J are TRBV7-7 and TRBJ2-5; D tentatively reads TRBD1 or TRBD2 (5 bases each). The V gene's germline CDR1 is SSHAT and CDR2 FNYEAQ (reference sequence). This CDR3 has 14 residues. CDR3: CASSSWGLTETQYF. The CDR3 nucleotides are TGTGCTAGCAGCTCGTGGGGGTTAACAGAGACCCAGTACTTC.

A remark on this clonotype: A read error is possible here, since a much larger clone lies one base away. In this CDR3 the conserved last residue, phenylalanine or tryptophan, is missing, so a read error is likely. The chain joins TRBV12-3 or TRBV12-4 to TRBJ2-1; TRBD2 matches 9 bases. The CDR3 has 16 amino acids. The trim removed 3 bases at V and 8 bases at J, leaving 11 bases unmatched. CDR3 nucleotides: TGTGCCAGCAGTTTCTCAGGGACTAGCAGGGTCCATGAGCAGTTCTCC. Its translation: CASSFSGTSRVHEQFS.

On this clonotype itself: Since a much larger clone is just one base distant, this may be a read error. Because the CDR3 is missing its conserved closing phenylalanine or tryptophan, this is likely a read error. The V and J genes are TRBV7-9 and TRBJ2-7, with 8 bases matching TRBD2. This CDR3 contains 14 residues. CDR1 and CDR2 from the germline V gene are SEHNR and FQNEAQ (reference sequence). Trimming removed 5 bases from V and 3 bases from J; junction bases left unmatched: 6. CDR3 in DNA: TGTGCCAGCAGCCAAACGGGGACTAGCTACGAGCAGTACCTC. Translation: CASSQTGTSYEQYL.

V gene TRBV7-9 combines with J gene TRBJ2-1; TRBD1 is a possible D gene (5 bases). Trimming cost V 1 base and J 16 bases, with 35 bases left between them. Germline V lookup: CDR1 SEHNR, CDR2 FQNEAQ (reference sequence). The CDR3 extends over 19 amino acids. The CDR3 sequence: CASSLGVLGRTTMSPLVFF. DNA of the CDR3: TGTGCCAGCAGCTTAGGGGTCCTGGGGCGAACTACAATGAGTCCTCTTGTATTCTTC.

This clonotype was recorded many times. The rearrangement links TRBV20-1 to TRBJ2-5; D possibly corresponds to TRBD2 (5 bases). V was shortened by 8 bases and J by 3 bases, with 10 bases between the two germline ends. Germline CDR1 DFQATT, CDR2 SNEGSKA (reference sequence). There are 11 residues in the CDR3. CDR3 in DNA: TGCAGTACCGGAGGCGAAGAGACCCAGTACTTC. Encoded protein: CSTGGEETQYF.

To note about this clonotype: This may be a read error, as it is one base from a much larger clone. V and J are TRBV13 and TRBJ2-3; 9 bases agree with TRBD1. The CDR3 consists of 16 residues. Germline assignment: CDR1 PRHDT and CDR2 FYEKMQ (reference sequence). CDR3 DNA sequence: TGTGCCAGCAGCCCGGGACAGGGAGAGGGGGCAGATATGCAGTATTTT. It codes for CASSPGQGEGADMQYF.

In regard to this clonotype: A much larger clone is a single base away; this may be a read error. The chain combines TRBV7-9 with TRBJ2-2; TRBD2 aligns across 11 bases. Germline CDR1 is SEHNR and CDR2 is FQNEAQ (reference sequence). The CDR3 is made up of 15 amino acids. This CDR3 reads CASSLLAGGPRELLF. CDR3 DNA: TGTGCCAGCAGCTTACTAGCGGGAGGCCCCAGGGAGCTGCTTTTT.

Notes on this clonotype: A read error may explain this, as a much larger clone is one base away. CDR3 amino acids: CSAGWDPGTNNQPQHF. CDR3 bases: TGCAGTGCTGGTTGGGATCCCGGGACAAATAATCAGCCCCAGCATTTT. The chain employs TRBV20-1 and TRBJ1-5; possibly TRBD1 for D (6 bases). Trimming took 5 bases from V and 4 from J, leaving 21 bases between them. Germline assignment: CDR1 DFQATT and CDR2 SNEGSKA (reference sequence). The CDR3 runs to 16 residues.

This clonotype was detected only a few times. The V gene is TRBV4-3, the J gene TRBJ2-3; 8 bases line up with TRBD2. The CDR3 consists of 20 residues. Germline V gives CDR1 LGHNA, CDR2 YSLEER. Trimming cost V 1 base and J 0 bases; bases outside gene matches: 15. CDR3 sequence: CASSQGPGGGGPSSTDTQYF. CDR3 sequence (DNA): TGCGCCAGCAGCCAAGGCCCCGGGGGCGGGGGGCCCTCTAGCACAGATACGCAGTATTTT.

This chain joins TRBV27 and TRBJ2-5; 11 bases are a match to TRBD1. Germline CDR1 MNHEY, CDR2 SMNVEV (reference sequence). V was pared by 6 bases and J by 2 bases, with 11 bases of the junction left unmatched. This CDR3 is built from 17 residues. CDR3 DNA sequence: TGTGCCAGCAGCAACATGGGACAGGGGGTCCCACAAGAGACCCAGTACTTC. Its translation is CASSNMGQGVPQETQYF.

In this sample, this clonotype turned up a few times. DNA for the CDR3: TGTGCCAGCAGCTCGACGCCGAGGACAGGCGGCTCCTATGGCTACACCTTC. Its translation is CASSSTPRTGGSYGYTF. This rearrangement joins TRBV7-2 to TRBJ1-2; the match to TRBD1 covers 7 bases. This CDR3 comprises 17 residues. Germline V gene data show CDR1 as SGHTA and CDR2 as FQGNSA. The trim removed 4 bases at V and 4 bases at J, leaving 15 bases unmatched.

The chain recombines TRBV5-1 with TRBJ2-7; D is perhaps TRBD1 (5 bases). The J call is doubtful: the DNA matches TRBJ2-1 better. Germline CDR1 is SGHRS and CDR2 is YFSETQ. The CDR3 is made up of 13 amino acids. DNA of the CDR3: TGCGCCAGCAGCTTGTGGGGCGGCGATGAGCAGTTCTTC. It is translated as CASSLWGGDEQFF.

Worth noting for this clonotype: The CDR3 does not close with the conserved phenylalanine or tryptophan, likely indicating a read error. The CDR3 nucleotides read TGTGCCAGCAGCTTAGCGCCCGGGACAGGACCAAACATTCAGTACTTG. Protein sequence: CASSLAPGTGPNIQYL. The chain couples TRBV7-9 to TRBJ2-4; TRBD1 aligns across 8 bases. Germline V lookup: CDR1 SEHNR, CDR2 FQNEAQ (reference sequence). V was pared by 0 bases and J by 6 bases, with 7 bases of the junction left unmatched. The CDR3 has 16 residues.

As for this clonotype: The CDR3 ends on some other residue instead of the conserved phenylalanine or tryptophan, so this is likely a read error. The chain carries TRBV30 and TRBJ1-1; no definite D call. The CDR3 extends over 14 amino acids. Trimming removed 0 bases from V and 7 bases from J, with 15 bases in between. Germline V gene data show CDR1 as GTSNPN and CDR2 as SVGIG (reference sequence). The CDR3 DNA reads TGTGCCTGGAGTGTAGGGCGGGTTTCCTTTGAAGCTTTCCTT. It is translated as CAWSVGRVSFEAFL.

Regarding this clonotype: A read error is possible here, since a much larger clone lies one base away. V usage is TRBV6-5 and J usage is TRBJ2-5; D assignment may be TRBD1 or TRBD2 (5 bases each). Germline V lookup: CDR1 MNHEY, CDR2 SVGAGI. The CDR3 spans 15 residues. For the CDR3, the DNA is TGTGCCAGCAGTTACGACAGTGGGGGTGAAGAGACCCTGTACTTC. It yields the protein CASSYDSGGEETLYF.

This clonotype was detected many times. This chain connects TRBV6-5 to TRBJ2-7; 10 bases match TRBD1. J lost 3 bases, V lost 2 bases, and 1 base had no gene match. Germline-derived CDR1 and CDR2 are MNHEY and SVGAGI. The CDR3 covers 14 residues. This chain's CDR3 is CASSYDRGHYEQYF. The DNA of the CDR3 is TGTGCCAGCAGTTACGACAGGGGGCACTACGAGCAGTACTTC.

This chain uses TRBV15 with TRBJ1-5; D might be TRBD1 (6 bases). CDR1 and CDR2 from the germline V gene are LNHNV and YYDKDF (reference sequence). Trimming pared 1 base from V and 10 bases from J, leaving 14 bases between. The length of the CDR3 is 14 residues. CDR3 DNA sequence: TGTGCCACCAGCAGAGTGTTAGGGGGGCTCCCCCAGCATTTT. Translated: CATSRVLGGLPQHF.

This chain's CDR3 is CASNEDEREGRDEQFF. Here the CDR3 DNA reads TGTGCCAGCAACGAAGACGAGCGGGAGGGCCGGGATGAGCAGTTCTTC. The chain couples TRBV9 to TRBJ2-1; 10 positions match TRBD2. After removal of 6 bases from V and 8 bases from J, the junction contained 14 bases not matched to a gene. The CDR3 runs 16 residues. Per the germline V gene, CDR1 is SGDLS and CDR2 is YYNGEE.

The gene calls are TRBV5-1 and TRBJ1-1; possible D gene TRBD1, 6 bases. V dropped 4 bases and J dropped 1 base, with 14 bases sitting between them. Germline V gives CDR1 SGHRS, CDR2 YFSETQ. There are 15 residues in the CDR3. CDR3 region: CASSGGDTQNTEAFF. The CDR3, as DNA: TGCGCCAGCAGCGGGGGGGACACCCAGAACACTGAAGCTTTCTTT.

Points on this clonotype: A much larger clone lies one base from this, so it may be a read error. The chain is built from TRBV5-1 and TRBJ2-1, with 10 positions matching TRBD2. CDR1 and CDR2 (germline): SGHRS, YFSETQ. V lost 1 base and J lost 8; bases outside the gene matches: 6. The CDR3 is 15 residues long. The CDR3: CASSLTSGTYDEQFF. As DNA, the CDR3 is TGCGCCAGCAGCTTGACTAGCGGGACATACGATGAGCAGTTCTTC.

This clonotype was observed at least ten times. This chain uses TRBV16 with TRBJ2-1; a possible D gene is TRBD1 (5 bases). V was clipped by 5 bases and J by 8 bases, with 10 bases between them. Germline V CDR1 and CDR2: KGHSY, FQNENV. This CDR3 is 12 amino acids long. This chain's CDR3 is CASSGATYEQFF. CDR3 DNA: TGTGCCAGCAGCGGGGCGACGTATGAGCAGTTCTTC. Full variable domain (missing parts from reference TRBV16 and TRBJ2-1): GEEVAQTPKHLVRGEGQKAKLYCAPIKGHSYVFWYQQVLKNEFKFLISFQNENVFDETGMPKERFSAKCLPNSPCSLEIQATKLEDSAVYFCASSGATYEQFFGPGTRLTVL.

The rearrangement uses TRBV2 and TRBJ1-2, with TRBD1 identical over 8 bases. The CDR3 totals 16 residues. The germline gives CDR1 SNHLY, CDR2 FYNNEI. With 6 bases clipped from V and 0 bases from J, the junction kept 9 bases outside the gene matches. In DNA, the CDR3 is TGTGCCAGCAGCCCCCCCCGGACAGGGACTAACTATGGCTACACCTTC. It encodes CASSPPRTGTNYGYTF.

This clonotype has a handful of counts. The chain links TRBV7-6 to TRBJ1-1; D not resolved. The CDR3 has 16 residues. V lost 1 base and J lost 1, with 13 bases in between. Germline CDR1 SGHVS, CDR2 FNYEAQ. CDR3 amino acids: CASSLEASGRNTEAFF. DNA of the CDR3: TGTGCCAGCAGCTTAGAGGCGAGTGGACGGAACACTGAAGCTTTCTTT.

The J gene is TRBJ2-1, the V gene TRBV19; perhaps D is TRBD1 or TRBD2 (6 bases each). Germline V gene data show CDR1 as LNHDA and CDR2 as SQIVND (reference sequence). This CDR3 contains 14 residues. V was clipped by 5 bases and J by 12 bases, with 20 bases between them. This chain's CDR3 is CASSPWTGAGVQFF. Here the CDR3 DNA reads TGTGCCAGTAGTCCCTGGACGGGGGCTGGGGTGCAGTTCTTC. The whole variable domain, filled in from reference TRBV19 and TRBJ2-1, reads DGGITQSPKYLFRKEGQNVTLSCEQNLNHDAMYWYRQDPGQGLRLIYYSQIVNDFQKGDIAEGYSVSREKKESFPLTVTSAQKNPTAFYLCASSPWTGAGVQFFGPGTRLTVL.

This clonotype was detected only a few times. The chain employs TRBV9 and TRBJ2-7; D is unclear. V was trimmed by 0 bases and J by 3 bases, leaving 7 bases between them. Germline CDR1 reads SGDLS; CDR2 reads YYNGEE. This CDR3 is built from 13 residues. In nucleotides, the CDR3 is TGTGCCAGCAGCGTAGCAGCCCACTACGAGCAGTACTTC. Translation: CASSVAAHYEQYF.

In this sample, this clonotype turned up many times. The J gene is TRBJ2-2, the V gene TRBV6-6; D remains ambiguous. Trimming shortened V by 2 bases and J by 8 bases, and 3 bases separated the two germline ends. CDR3 length: 11 amino acids. Germline V CDR1 and CDR2: MNHNY, SVGAGI (reference sequence). For the CDR3, the DNA is TGTGCCAGCAGTTACGATGGGGAGCTGTTTTTT. Translating it yields CASSYDGELFF.